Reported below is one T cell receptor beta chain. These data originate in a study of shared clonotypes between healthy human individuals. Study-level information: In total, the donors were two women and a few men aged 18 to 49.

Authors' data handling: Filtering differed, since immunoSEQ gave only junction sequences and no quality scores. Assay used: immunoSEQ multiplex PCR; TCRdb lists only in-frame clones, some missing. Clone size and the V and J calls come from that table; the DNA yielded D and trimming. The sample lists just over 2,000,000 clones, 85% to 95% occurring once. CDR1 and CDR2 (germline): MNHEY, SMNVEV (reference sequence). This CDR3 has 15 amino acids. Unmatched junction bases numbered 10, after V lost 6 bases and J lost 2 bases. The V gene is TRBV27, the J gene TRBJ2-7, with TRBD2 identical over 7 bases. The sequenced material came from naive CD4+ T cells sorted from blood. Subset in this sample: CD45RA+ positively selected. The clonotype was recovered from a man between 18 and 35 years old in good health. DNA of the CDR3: TGTGCCAGCAGACCCTTAAGTGGGGGGGCCTACGAGCAGTACTTC. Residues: CASRPLSGGAYEQYF.